Following are 5 T cell receptor beta chains from one sample sequenced in a study of T cells in localized non-small cell lung cancer. The assay was immunoSEQ multiplex PCR, and TCRdb's table has in-frame clones only and misses some. The sample consists of 25,000 to 35,000 clones, about four fifths of them appearing once. This specimen was peripheral blood, taken before any cancer treatment. The receptors come from a male donor older than 55 with stage III squamous cell lung carcinoma.

The gene calls are TRBV5-1 and TRBJ2-3, with 13 nucleotides matching TRBD2. Germline trimming cut 6 bases from V and 9 bases from J; bases unmatched to any gene: 7. CDR3 size: 14 residues. Germline CDR1 reads SGHRS; CDR2 reads YFSETQ. The CDR3 here is CASTLAGGSGTQYF. In nucleotides, the CDR3 is TGCGCCAGCACACTAGCGGGAGGGTCAGGGACGCAGTATTTT.

This chain links TRBV6-6 with TRBJ2-7, with 9 bases matching TRBD1. Germline CDR1 reads MNHNY; CDR2 reads SVGAGI (reference sequence). The CDR3 has 15 residues. J lost 4 bases, V lost 6 bases, and 10 bases had no gene match. Here the CDR3 reads CASSLTTGGEYEQYF. The CDR3 bases are TGTGCCAGCAGCCTAACCACAGGGGGCGAATACGAGCAGTACTTC.

This clone was picked up one time. This chain links TRBV27 with TRBJ2-5, with D possibly being TRBD1 or TRBD2 (5 bases each). V was pared by 3 bases and J by 7 bases, with 15 bases between. The germline gives CDR1 MNHEY, CDR2 SMNVEV (reference sequence). There are 14 residues in the CDR3. CDR3 coding DNA: TGTGCCAGCAGTTTTTTAGGGACCCCGGTGACCCAGTACTTC. As protein: CASSFLGTPVTQYF.

The chain recombines TRBV2 with TRBJ2-2; the match to TRBD1 covers 7 bases. This CDR3 comprises 15 residues. In germline, CDR1 is SNHLY, CDR2 FYNNEI. Trimming took 6 bases from V and 2 from J; bases not matched to a gene: 6. The CDR3, as DNA: TGTGCCAGCAGGGCCGGGACAGTTAACACCGGGGAGCTGTTTTTT. Amino acids: CASRAGTVNTGELFF.

This chain connects TRBV6-5 to TRBJ1-2; 8 bases agree with TRBD1. CDR3 length: 14 residues. The V gene end was trimmed by 6 bases and the J gene end by 6 bases; junction bases not matched to a gene: 9. Germline V gene data show CDR1 as MNHEY and CDR2 as SVGAGI. The CDR3, as DNA: TGTGCCAGCAGCTTCGACAGGGGCAAAAATGGCTACACCTTC. It yields the protein CASSFDRGKNGYTF.